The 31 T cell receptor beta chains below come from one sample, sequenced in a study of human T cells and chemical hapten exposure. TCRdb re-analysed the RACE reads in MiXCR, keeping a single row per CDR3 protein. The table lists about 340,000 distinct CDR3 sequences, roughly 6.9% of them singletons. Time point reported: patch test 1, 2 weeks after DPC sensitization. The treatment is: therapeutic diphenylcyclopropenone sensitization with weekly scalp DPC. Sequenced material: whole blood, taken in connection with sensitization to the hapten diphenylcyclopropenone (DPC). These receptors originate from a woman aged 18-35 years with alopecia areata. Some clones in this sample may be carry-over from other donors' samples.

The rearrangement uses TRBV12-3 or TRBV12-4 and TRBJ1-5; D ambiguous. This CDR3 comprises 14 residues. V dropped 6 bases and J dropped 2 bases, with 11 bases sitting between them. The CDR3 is CASRPNSGNQPQHF. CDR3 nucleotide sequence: TGTGCCAGCAGGCCCAATTCGGGCAATCAGCCCCAGCATTTT.

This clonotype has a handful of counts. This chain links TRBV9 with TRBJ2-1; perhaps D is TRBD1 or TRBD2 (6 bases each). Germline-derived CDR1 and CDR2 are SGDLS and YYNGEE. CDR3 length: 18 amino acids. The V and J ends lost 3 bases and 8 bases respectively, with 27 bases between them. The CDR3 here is CASSGWKDGGPPNYEQFF. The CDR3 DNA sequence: TGTGCCAGCAGCGGCTGGAAGGACGGGGGCCCCCCGAATTATGAGCAGTTCTTC.

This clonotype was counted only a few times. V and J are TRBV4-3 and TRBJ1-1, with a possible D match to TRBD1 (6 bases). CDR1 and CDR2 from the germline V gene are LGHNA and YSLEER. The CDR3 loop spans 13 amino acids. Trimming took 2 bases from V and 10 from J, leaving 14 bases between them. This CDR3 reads CASSQTGTSGAFF. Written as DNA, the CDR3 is TGCGCCAGCAGCCAAACAGGGACAAGTGGAGCTTTCTTT.

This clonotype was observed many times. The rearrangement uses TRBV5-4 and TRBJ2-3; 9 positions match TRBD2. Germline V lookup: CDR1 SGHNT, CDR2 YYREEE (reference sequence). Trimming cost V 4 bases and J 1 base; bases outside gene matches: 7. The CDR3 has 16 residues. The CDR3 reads CASSLGTSQRTDTQYF. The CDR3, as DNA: TGTGCCAGCAGCCTAGGGACTAGCCAACGCACAGATACGCAGTATTTT.

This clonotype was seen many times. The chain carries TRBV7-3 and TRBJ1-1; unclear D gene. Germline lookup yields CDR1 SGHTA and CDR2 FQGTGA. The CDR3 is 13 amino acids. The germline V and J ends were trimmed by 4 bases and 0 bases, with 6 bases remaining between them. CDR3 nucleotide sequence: TGTGCCAGCAGCTCTCATATGAACACTGAAGCTTTCTTT. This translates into CASSSHMNTEAFF. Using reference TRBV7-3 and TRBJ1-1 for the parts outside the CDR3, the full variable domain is GAGVSQTPSNKVTEKGKYVELRCDPISGHTALYWYRQSLGQGPEFLIYFQGTGAADDSGLPNDRFFAVRPEGSVSTLKIQRTERGDSAVYLCASSSHMNTEAFFGQGTRLTVV.

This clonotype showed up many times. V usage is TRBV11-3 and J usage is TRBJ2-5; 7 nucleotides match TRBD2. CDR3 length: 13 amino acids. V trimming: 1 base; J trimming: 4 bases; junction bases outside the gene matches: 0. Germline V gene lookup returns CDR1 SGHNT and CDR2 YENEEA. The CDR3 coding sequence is TGTGCCAGCAGCTTAGGCGGGGGAGAGACCCAGTACTTC. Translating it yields CASSLGGGETQYF.

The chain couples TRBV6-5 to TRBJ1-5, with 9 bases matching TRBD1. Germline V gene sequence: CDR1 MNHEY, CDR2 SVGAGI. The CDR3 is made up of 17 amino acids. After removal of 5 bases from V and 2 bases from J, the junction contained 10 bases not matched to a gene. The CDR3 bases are TGTGCCAGCAGTCCCACGACAGGGGGTGGAGGCAATCAGCCCCAGCATTTT. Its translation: CASSPTTGGGGNQPQHF.

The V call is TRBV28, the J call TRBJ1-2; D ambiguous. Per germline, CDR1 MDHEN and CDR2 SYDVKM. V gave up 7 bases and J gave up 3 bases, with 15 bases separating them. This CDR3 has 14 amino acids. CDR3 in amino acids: CASMGMERYYGYTF. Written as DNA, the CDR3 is TGTGCCAGCATGGGGATGGAACGCTACTATGGCTACACCTTC.

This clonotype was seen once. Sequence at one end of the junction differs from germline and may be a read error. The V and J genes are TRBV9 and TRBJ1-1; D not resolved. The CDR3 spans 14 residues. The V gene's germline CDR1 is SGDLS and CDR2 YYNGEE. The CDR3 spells CASSAKTGNTEAYF. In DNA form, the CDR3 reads TGTGCCAGCAGCGCAAAGACGGGGAACACTGAAGCTTACTTT.

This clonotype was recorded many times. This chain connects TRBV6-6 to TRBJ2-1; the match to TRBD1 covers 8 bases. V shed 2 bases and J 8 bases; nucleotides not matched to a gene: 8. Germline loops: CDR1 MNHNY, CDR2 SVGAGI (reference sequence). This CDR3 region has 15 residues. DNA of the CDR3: TGTGCCAGCAGTTACCCACAGGACAGGGAGGATGAGCAGTTCTTC. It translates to CASSYPQDREDEQFF.

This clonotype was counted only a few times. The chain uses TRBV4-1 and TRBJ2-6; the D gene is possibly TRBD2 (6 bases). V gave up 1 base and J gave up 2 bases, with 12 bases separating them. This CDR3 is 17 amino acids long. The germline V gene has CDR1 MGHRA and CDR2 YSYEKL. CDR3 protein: CASSQGTIIAGANVLTF. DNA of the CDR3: TGCGCCAGCAGCCAAGGGACTATTATCGCTGGGGCCAACGTCCTGACTTTC.

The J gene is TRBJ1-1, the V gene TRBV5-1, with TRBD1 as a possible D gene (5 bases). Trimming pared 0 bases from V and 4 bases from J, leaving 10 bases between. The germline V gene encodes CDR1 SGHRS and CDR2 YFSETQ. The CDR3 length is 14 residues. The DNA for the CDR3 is TGCGCCAGCAGCTTGGAATGGGGGAGCACTGAAGCTTTCTTT. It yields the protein CASSLEWGSTEAFF.

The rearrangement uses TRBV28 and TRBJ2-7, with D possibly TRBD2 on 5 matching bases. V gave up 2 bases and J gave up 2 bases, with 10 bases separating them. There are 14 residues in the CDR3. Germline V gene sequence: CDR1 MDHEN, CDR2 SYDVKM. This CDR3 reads CASSLVASTYEQYF. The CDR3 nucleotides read TGTGCCAGCAGTTTAGTAGCGAGTACCTACGAGCAGTACTTC.

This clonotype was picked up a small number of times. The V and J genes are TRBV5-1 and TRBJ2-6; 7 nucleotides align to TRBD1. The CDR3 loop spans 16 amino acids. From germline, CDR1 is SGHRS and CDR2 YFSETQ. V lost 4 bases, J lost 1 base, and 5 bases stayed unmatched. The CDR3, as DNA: TGCGCCAGCAGCGTACAGGGGTCATCTGGGGCCAACGTCCTGACTTTC. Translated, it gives CASSVQGSSGANVLTF.

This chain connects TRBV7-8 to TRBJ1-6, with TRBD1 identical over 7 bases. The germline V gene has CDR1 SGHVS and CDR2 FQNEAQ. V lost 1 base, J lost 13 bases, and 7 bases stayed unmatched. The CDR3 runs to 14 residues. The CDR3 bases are TGTGCCAGCAGCTTAGATGCCAGGGGGAGCCCCCTCCACTTT. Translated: CASSLDARGSPLHF.

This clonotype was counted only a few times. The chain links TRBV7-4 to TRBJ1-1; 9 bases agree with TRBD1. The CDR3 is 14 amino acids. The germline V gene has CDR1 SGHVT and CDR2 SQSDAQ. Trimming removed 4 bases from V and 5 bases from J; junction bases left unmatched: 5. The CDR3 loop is CASSYRDRETEAFF. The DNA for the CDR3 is TGTGCCAGCAGCTATAGGGACAGGGAAACTGAAGCTTTCTTT.

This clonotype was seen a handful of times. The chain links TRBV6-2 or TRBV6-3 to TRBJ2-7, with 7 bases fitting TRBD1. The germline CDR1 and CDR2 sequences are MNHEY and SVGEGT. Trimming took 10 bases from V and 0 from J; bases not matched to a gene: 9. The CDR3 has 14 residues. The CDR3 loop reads CATGDRPNSYEQYF. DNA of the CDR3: TGTGCCACCGGGGACAGACCCAACTCCTACGAGCAGTACTTC.

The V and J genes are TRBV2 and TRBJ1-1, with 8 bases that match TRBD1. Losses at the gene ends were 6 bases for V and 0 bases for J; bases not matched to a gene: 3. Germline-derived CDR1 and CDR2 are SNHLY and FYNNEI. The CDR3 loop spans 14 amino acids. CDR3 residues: CASRRTGMNTEAFF. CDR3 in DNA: TGTGCCAGCAGGAGGACAGGGATGAACACTGAAGCTTTCTTT.

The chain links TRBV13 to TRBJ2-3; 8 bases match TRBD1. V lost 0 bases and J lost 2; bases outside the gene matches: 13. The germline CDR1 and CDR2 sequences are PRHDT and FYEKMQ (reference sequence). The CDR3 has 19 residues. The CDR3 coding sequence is TGTGCCAGCAGCTTAGGCCACAGCACCGGGACAGGTTACACAGATACGCAGTATTTT. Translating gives CASSLGHSTGTGYTDTQYF.

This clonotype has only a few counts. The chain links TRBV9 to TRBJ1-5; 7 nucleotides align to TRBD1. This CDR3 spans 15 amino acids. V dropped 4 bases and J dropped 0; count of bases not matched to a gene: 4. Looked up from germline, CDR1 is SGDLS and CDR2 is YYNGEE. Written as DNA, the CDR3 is TGTGCCAGCAGCCCGGACAGGTATAGCAATCAGCCCCAGCATTTT. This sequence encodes CASSPDRYSNQPQHF.

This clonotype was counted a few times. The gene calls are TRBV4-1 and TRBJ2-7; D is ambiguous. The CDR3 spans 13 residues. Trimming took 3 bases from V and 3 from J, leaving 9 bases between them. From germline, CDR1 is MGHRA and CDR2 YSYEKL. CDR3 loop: CASSHSMNYEQYF. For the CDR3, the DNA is TGCGCCAGCAGCCACAGCATGAACTACGAGCAGTACTTC.

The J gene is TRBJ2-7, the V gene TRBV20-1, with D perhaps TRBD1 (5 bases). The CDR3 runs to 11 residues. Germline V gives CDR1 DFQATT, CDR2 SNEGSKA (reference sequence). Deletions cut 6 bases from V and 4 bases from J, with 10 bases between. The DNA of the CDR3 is TGCAGTGCCAGGGTTGGGTACGAGCAGTACTTC. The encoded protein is CSARVGYEQYF.

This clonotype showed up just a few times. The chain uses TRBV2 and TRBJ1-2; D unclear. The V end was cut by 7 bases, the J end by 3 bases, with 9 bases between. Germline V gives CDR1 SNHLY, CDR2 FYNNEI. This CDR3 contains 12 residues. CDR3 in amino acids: CASKREDYGYTF. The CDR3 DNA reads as TGTGCCAGCAAGCGGGAAGACTATGGCTACACCTTC.

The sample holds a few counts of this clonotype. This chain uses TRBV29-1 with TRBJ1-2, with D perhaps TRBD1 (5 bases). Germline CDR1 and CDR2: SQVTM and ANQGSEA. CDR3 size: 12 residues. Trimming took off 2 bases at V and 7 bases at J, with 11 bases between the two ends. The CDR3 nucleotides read TGCAGCGTTGAATTTCAGGGAGGTGGCTACACCTTC. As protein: CSVEFQGGGYTF.

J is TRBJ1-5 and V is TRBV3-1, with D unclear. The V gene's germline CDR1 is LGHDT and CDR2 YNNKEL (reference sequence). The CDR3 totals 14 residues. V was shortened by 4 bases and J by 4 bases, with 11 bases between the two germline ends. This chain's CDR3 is CASSPRYGNQPQHF. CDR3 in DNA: TGTGCCAGCAGCCCCAGATATGGGAATCAGCCCCAGCATTTT. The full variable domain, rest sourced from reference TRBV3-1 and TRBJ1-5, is DTAVSQTPKYLVTQMGNDKSIKCEQNLGHDTMYWYKQDSKKFLKIMFSYNNKELIINETVPNRFSPKSPDKAHLNLHINSLELGDSAVYFCASSPRYGNQPQHFGDGTRLSIL.

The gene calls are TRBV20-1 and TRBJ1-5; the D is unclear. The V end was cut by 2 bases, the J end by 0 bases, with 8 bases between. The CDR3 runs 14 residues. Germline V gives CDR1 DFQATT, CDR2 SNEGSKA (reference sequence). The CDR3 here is CSARWESSNQPQHF. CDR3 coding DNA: TGCAGTGCTAGATGGGAGAGTAGCAATCAGCCCCAGCATTTT.

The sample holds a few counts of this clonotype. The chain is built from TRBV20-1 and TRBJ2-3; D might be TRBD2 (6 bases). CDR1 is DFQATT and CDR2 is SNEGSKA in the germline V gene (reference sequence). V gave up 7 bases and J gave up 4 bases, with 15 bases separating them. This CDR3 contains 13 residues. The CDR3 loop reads CSVGAAGADTQYF. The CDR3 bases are TGCAGTGTCGGCGCAGCGGGTGCAGATACGCAGTATTTT.

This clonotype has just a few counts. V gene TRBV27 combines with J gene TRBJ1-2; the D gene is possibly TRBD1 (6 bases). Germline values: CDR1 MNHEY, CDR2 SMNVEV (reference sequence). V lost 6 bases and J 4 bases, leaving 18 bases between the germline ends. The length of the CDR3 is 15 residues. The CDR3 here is CASSAETGARYGYTF. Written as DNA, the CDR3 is TGTGCCAGCAGCGCCGAAACGGGGGCACGCTATGGCTACACCTTC.

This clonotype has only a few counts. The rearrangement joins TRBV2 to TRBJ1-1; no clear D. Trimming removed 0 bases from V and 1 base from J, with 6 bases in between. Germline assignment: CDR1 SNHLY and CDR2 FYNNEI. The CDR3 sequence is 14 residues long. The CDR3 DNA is TGTGCCAGCAGTGAAGCGCTACGGAACACTGAAGCTTTCTTT. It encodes CASSEALRNTEAFF.

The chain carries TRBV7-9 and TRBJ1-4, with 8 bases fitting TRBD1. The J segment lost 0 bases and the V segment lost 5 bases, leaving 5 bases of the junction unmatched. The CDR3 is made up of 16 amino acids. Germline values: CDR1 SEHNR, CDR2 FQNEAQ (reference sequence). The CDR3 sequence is CASSRQQGATNEKLFF. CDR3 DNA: TGTGCCAGCAGCCGTCAACAGGGGGCAACTAATGAAAAACTGTTTTTT.

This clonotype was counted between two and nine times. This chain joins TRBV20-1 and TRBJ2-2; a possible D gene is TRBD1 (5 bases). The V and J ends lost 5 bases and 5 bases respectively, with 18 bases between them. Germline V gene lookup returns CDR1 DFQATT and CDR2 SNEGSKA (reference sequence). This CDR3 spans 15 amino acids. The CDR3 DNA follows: TGCAGTGCTCCGCATCAGGGTCCGGGTACCGGGGAGCTGTTTTTT. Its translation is CSAPHQGPGTGELFF.